This TCR beta chain is from a study of cytomegalovirus exposure and HLA in healthy donors. Study results and caveats: Several V segments, TRBV6-2 and TRBV6-3 among them, could not be told apart and were dropped. V- and J-gene trimming of TCR beta was linked (in a later analysis) to a missense DCLRE1C variant.

Germline CDR1 is MNHEY and CDR2 is SVGAGI. This CDR3 has 15 amino acids. Trimming took off 6 bases at V and 0 bases at J, with 12 bases between the two ends. In the PCR, 60 Vbeta and 13 Jbeta primers were used. Libraries were prepared by immunoSEQ multiplex PCR; TCRdb keeps only in-frame clonotypes and omits some of them. Here the sample spans 150,000 to 200,000 clones, approximately 80% being singletons. Unrecorded immune exposure was likely among donors, who were nominally healthy when sampled. Concerning this clone itself: Its antigen is not known.

The chain links TRBV6-5 to TRBJ1-3, with D perhaps matching TRBD1 (5 bases). The sample was PBMCs. This sequence was found in a man between 18 and 35 years old in good health and CMV-seropositive. CDR3: CASRSTANSGNTIYF. DNA of the CDR3: TGTGCCAGCAGGTCGACAGCGAACTCTGGAAACACCATATATTTT.